A single T cell receptor beta chain is shown here with its context. CDR3 length: 14 residues. Trimming pared 4 bases from V and 5 bases from J, leaving 10 bases between. CDR1 is SGHRS, CDR2 YFSETQ, per germline. Profiled with immunoSEQ multiplex PCR; TCRdb holds only in-frame clones, not every one. The data contain some 220,000 clones, 88% of them singletons. This specimen belongs to a study of blood T cell repertoires in COVID-19. The rearrangement links TRBV5-1 to TRBJ1-6; TRBD1 is a possible D gene (5 bases). The sample taken for sequencing was PBMCs or T cells enriched from blood (not recorded which). The TCR sequence derives from a woman aged 25 to 39 who had recovered from COVID-19. CDR3 in DNA: TGCGCCAGCAGCAACGGACAAAATAATTCACCCCTCCACTTT. Protein sequence: CASSNGQNNSPLHF.